This T cell receptor beta chain stems from a study of identical twins. Germline V lookup: CDR1 LGHNA, CDR2 YSLEER. Trimming at V came to 0 bases and at J to 0 bases, leaving 11 bases not matched to a gene. CDR3 length: 20 residues. At least ten counts were recorded for this clonotype. MiXCR, applied by TCRdb to the 5' RACE reads, yields one record per CDR3 protein. This table has fewer than 900,000 distinct CDR3 sequences, 21% appearing once. These sequences were also reported in another study, on T cells expressing NK-cell markers. From that paper: Where several donors were concerned, these clonotypes also led the CD3+CD56-NKG2C+ fraction. Whether expanded NKG2C-expressing T cell clones recognize HCMV is unknown.

This sequence joins TRBV4-3 and TRBJ2-1; TRBD2 agrees at 10 bases. Sequencing used PBMCs. The TCR sequence derives from a young woman in good health. The CDR3 here is CASSQEPLGRTSGSYNEQFF. The CDR3 coding sequence is TGCGCCAGCAGCCAAGAACCCCTCGGGCGGACTAGCGGCTCCTACAATGAGCAGTTCTTC.